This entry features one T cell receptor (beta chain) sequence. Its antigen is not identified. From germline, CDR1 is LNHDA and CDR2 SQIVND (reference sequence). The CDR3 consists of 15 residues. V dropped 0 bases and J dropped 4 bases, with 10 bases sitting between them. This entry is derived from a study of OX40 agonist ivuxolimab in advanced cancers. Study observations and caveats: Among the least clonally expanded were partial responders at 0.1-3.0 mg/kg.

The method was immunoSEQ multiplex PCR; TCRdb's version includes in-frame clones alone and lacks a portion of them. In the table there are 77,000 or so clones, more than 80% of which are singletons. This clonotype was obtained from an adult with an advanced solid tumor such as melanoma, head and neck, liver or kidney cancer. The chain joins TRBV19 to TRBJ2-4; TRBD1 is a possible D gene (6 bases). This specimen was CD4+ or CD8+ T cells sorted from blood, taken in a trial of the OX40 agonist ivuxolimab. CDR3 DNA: TGTGCCAGTAGTATAGATAGGGACAAAAAAAACATTCAGTACTTC. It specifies CASSIDRDKKNIQYF.